The next 9 T cell receptor beta chains were all read from a single sample in a study of cytomegalovirus exposure and HLA in healthy donors (dated by TCRdb to the late 2010s). Library prep was done by the immunoSEQ multiplex PCR assay. For the multiplex PCR, a mixture combining 60 forward primers for TCR Vbeta segments and 13 reverse primers for TCR Jbeta segments was used. TCRdb stores this immuneACCESS table with in-frame sequences only. Part of the clones is absent; in the studies checked, under half of the shortfall reflects unresolved V genes, and no reason is known for the rest. The sample has some 150,000 clones on record, around 10% of them singletons. Approximately 1.8% of the sample belongs to the ten largest clones. Sequenced input: PBMCs. Receptors originate from a male donor in good health and CMV-seronegative.

In the case of this clone: Additional DNA sequences in this sample encode the identical CDR3. The chain uses TRBV29-1 and TRBJ1-1; possible D gene TRBD1, 6 bases. V was trimmed by 6 bases and J by 1 base, leaving 9 bases between them. This CDR3 has 12 amino acids. Germline V gives CDR1 SQVTM, CDR2 ANQGSEA. The chain's CDR3 is CSVETGNTEAFF. CDR3 bases: TGCAGCGTCGAGACAGGGAACACTGAAGCTTTCTTT. The full variable domain, its missing parts supplied by reference TRBV29-1 and TRBJ1-1, is SAVISQKPSRDICQRGTSLTIQCQVDSQVTMMFWYRQQPGQSLTLIATANQGSEATYESGFVIDKFPISRPNLTFSTLTVSNMSPEDSSIYLCSVETGNTEAFFGQGTRLTVV.

This clone showed up just a few times. The V call is TRBV7-9, the J call TRBJ2-5, with a weak D call TRBD1 (5 bases). Trimming cost V 1 base and J 5 bases, with 11 bases left between them. CDR3 size: 14 residues. The germline gives CDR1 SEHNR, CDR2 FQNEAQ (reference sequence). The CDR3 spells CASSLGGLPETQYF. CDR3 DNA sequence: TGTGCCAGCAGCTTAGGGGGCCTTCCGGAGACCCAGTACTTC.

The chain uses TRBV4-1 and TRBJ2-3, with 10 nucleotides matching TRBD2. The CDR3 totals 17 residues. From germline, CDR1 is MGHRA and CDR2 YSYEKL. J was trimmed by 5 bases and V by 2 bases; bases with no gene match: 10. CDR3 region: CASSQPSGRAGGDTQYF. The CDR3 coding sequence is TGCGCCAGCAGCCAACCAAGCGGGAGGGCGGGTGGAGATACGCAGTATTTT.

This clone was counted between two and nine times. The chain recombines TRBV5-6 with TRBJ2-2, with D perhaps TRBD1 (5 bases). Between the trimmed V and J ends, which lost 0 bases and 2 bases, there was a span of 8 bases. The CDR3 contains 15 residues. CDR1 and CDR2 (germline): SGHDT, YYEEEE. This chain's CDR3 is CASSLEWGNTGELFF. The DNA of the CDR3 is TGTGCCAGCAGCTTGGAGTGGGGCAACACCGGGGAGCTGTTTTTT.

The rearrangement uses TRBV6-1 and TRBJ1-4; D is possibly TRBD1 (6 bases). In germline, CDR1 is MNHNS, CDR2 SASEGT. Trimming shortened V by 6 bases and J by 1 base, and 9 bases separated the two germline ends. The CDR3 is 14 residues long. The chain's CDR3 is CASREDRTNEKLFF. For the CDR3, the DNA is TGTGCCAGCAGGGAGGACAGAACTAATGAAAAACTGTTTTTT.

This clone occurred a few times. The chain recombines TRBV30 with TRBJ1-5; D is unclear. Looked up from germline, CDR1 is GTSNPN and CDR2 is SVGIG (reference sequence). The CDR3 runs to 15 residues. V lost 1 base to trimming and J lost 3 bases, with 13 bases between them. Here the CDR3 reads CAWSAGSVLNQPQHF. The CDR3 nucleotides read TGTGCCTGGAGTGCCGGCAGCGTACTCAATCAGCCCCAGCATTTT.

This clone was counted only a few times. V usage is TRBV7-3 and J usage is TRBJ1-3; the D is unclear. Germline V CDR1 and CDR2: SGHTA, FQGTGA. Trimming shortened V by 5 bases and J by 0 bases, and 14 bases separated the two germline ends. This CDR3 spans 16 amino acids. The CDR3 region is CASSRESPSSGNTIYF. The CDR3, as DNA: TGTGCCAGCAGCCGCGAAAGTCCGAGCTCTGGAAACACCATATATTTT.

CDR3 DNA sequence: TGTGCCAGCAGCCAAAGCCAAACTAGCGGGGAAGAATACAATGAGCAGTTCTTC. This codes for CASSQSQTSGEEYNEQFF. The chain carries TRBV4-2 and TRBJ2-1; TRBD2 matches at 10 bases. J gave up 4 bases and V 2 bases, and 11 bases lay outside the gene matches. Germline V gene lookup returns CDR1 LGHNA and CDR2 YNFKEQ. There are 18 residues in the CDR3.

The rearrangement links TRBV2 to TRBJ2-1, with D tentatively TRBD2 (6 bases). The V end lost 3 bases, the J end lost 0 bases, and 15 bases lay between the germline ends. The CDR3 totals 17 residues. Germline CDR1 is SNHLY and CDR2 is FYNNEI. CDR3 sequence: CASSDRQPGSSYNEQFF. The CDR3 bases are TGTGCCAGCAGTGATCGGCAGCCCGGGAGCTCCTACAATGAGCAGTTCTTC.